This T cell receptor (beta chain) was captured by sequencing in a study of T cells after yellow fever vaccination. Broader study findings: Although the secondary response was weaker, it peaked faster, at day 5 versus 15. Highly abundant clonotypes carried over from the bulk population could end up in FACS-sorted repertoires as contaminants. Clonotypes found in both CD4 and CD8 compartments made up a small share.

The V gene's germline CDR1 is SGHRS and CDR2 YFSETQ. The CDR3 consists of 14 residues. V was clipped by 5 bases and J by 4 bases, with 12 bases between them. 5'RACE template switching added a universal primer site and UMIs to TCR cDNA. From the 5' RACE reads, TCRdb called clonotypes with MiXCR, one entry per CDR3 protein. The sample records 70,000 or so distinct CDR3 sequences, approximately 5% being singletons. At least ten counts were recorded for this clonotype. Its specificity is unknown. The source material was CD4+ T cells sorted from PBMCs, sampled roughly 15 days after the first yellow fever vaccination. The clonotype comes from a man aged 18-30 years who received the YFV17D yellow fever vaccine. The chain employs TRBV5-1 and TRBJ2-2; TRBD2 might be the D (5 bases). The DNA for the CDR3 is TGCGCCAGCAGGAGGGAGATGGTCACCGGGGAGCTGTTTTTT. It codes for CASRREMVTGELFF.